Listed below are T cell receptor beta chains from one sample, sequenced in a study of blood T cell repertoires in COVID-19. Libraries were prepared by immunoSEQ multiplex PCR; TCRdb keeps only in-frame clonotypes and omits some of them. The sample lists tens of thousands of clones, around four fifths occurring once. Sequencing was performed on peripheral blood. The receptor source for this set is a man aged 45-65 years with active COVID-19. The CDR3 runs from the conserved cysteine through the conserved F or W. A D gene is named only where the DNA matches it firmly. Clone size is shown for a subset of rows, as once, few, many or a class of expanded clone.

>TRBJ1-5|TRBV5-6|-|-
TGTGCCAGCAGCTTGGTCGATCAGCCCCAGCATTTT
CASSLVDQPQHF
>TRBJ2-7|TRBV6-5|-|TRBD1
TGTGCCAGCACAGGGGGCATGACCTACGAGCAGTACTTC
CASTGGMTYEQYF
>TRBJ1-2|TRBV30|-|-
TGTGCCTGGCAACCCTACGGGACATTCTATGGCTACACCTTC
CAWQPYGTFYGYTF
>TRBJ2-7|TRBV5-4|-|-
TGTGCCAGCAGCTCCATCACATCATACGAGCAGTACTTC
CASSSITSYEQYF
>TRBJ2-3|TRBV7-9|-|-
TGTGCCAGCAGCTTAGTTTTCGGCGGGGTACGCACAGATACGCAGTATTTT
CASSLVFGGVRTDTQYF
>TRBJ2-1|TRBV7-9|-|-
TGTGCCAGCAGCTTCTCCATCGGTGAGCAGTTCTTC
CASSFSIGEQFF
>TRBJ1-2|TRBV5-8|-|-
TGTGCCAGCAGCTGGGGGCGGACACTCTATGGCTACACCTTC
CASSWGRTLYGYTF
>TRBJ2-3|TRBV19|-|-
TGTGCCACCAAGAATCGAGGGACAGATACGCAGTATTTT
CATKNRGTDTQYF
>TRBJ1-6|TRBV5-1|-|-
TGCGCCAGCCAGACAGATACAGGCTCACCCCTCCACTTT
CASQTDTGSPLHF
>TRBJ1-2|TRBV3-1/TRBV3-2|-|-
TGTGCCAGCAGTCCCAGGCAGATCGCTAACTATGGCTACACCTTC
CASSPRQIANYGYTF
>TRBJ1-2|TRBV9|-|TRBD1
TGTGCCAGCTCCTCCGCGACAGGGGTCTTCGGCTATGGCTACACCTTC
CASSSATGVFGYGYTF
>TRBJ1-6|TRBV6-5|-|TRBD1
TGTGCCAGCAGACAGGGGAGGAATTCACCCCTCCACTTT
CASRQGRNSPLHF
>TRBJ1-6|TRBV18|-|-
TGTGCCAGCTCCGACGGAGCTGCGGCACCCCTCCACTTT
CASSDGAAAPLHF
>TRBJ1-6|TRBV18|-|TRBD1
TGTGCCAGCTCTTCGACAGGGGATAATTCACCCCTCCACTTT
CASSSTGDNSPLHF
>TRBJ2-7|TRBV11-2|once|-
TGTGCCAGCAGCTTAGTTTTGTCGAGTACGGGCGAGCAGTACTTC
CASSLVLSSTGEQYF
>TRBJ1-2|TRBV12-3/TRBV12-4|-|TRBD1
TGTGCCAGCAGAGGACAGGATAACTATGGCTACACCTTC
CASRGQDNYGYTF
>TRBJ1-6|TRBV4-3|-|-
TGCGCCAGCAGCCAAGATCTTCCGGGAGAAGGTGGACCCCTCCACTTT
CASSQDLPGEGGPLHF
>TRBJ1-2|TRBV6-1|-|TRBD1
TGTGCCAGCAGTGACGTGGGACAGGGGTTTGGCTACACCTTC
CASSDVGQGFGYTF
>TRBJ1-1|TRBV30|-|TRBD1
TGTGCCTCCCACCCCCGGGACAGGGGTGGAACTGAAGCTTTCTTT
CASHPRDRGGTEAFF
>TRBJ2-1|TRBV9|once|-
TGTGCCAGCAACTTCCAAGGGGGGGGCAATGAGCAGTTCTTC
CASNFQGGGNEQFF
>TRBJ2-5|TRBV10-3|-|TRBD2
TGTGCCATCAGTGGCAGGGAGGGGGAGACCCAGTACTTC
CAISGREGETQYF
>TRBJ1-6|TRBV6-6|-|TRBD1
TGTGCCAGCAGTCGGACCGCAACAGGGGGCGAGAATTCACCCCTCCACTTT
CASSRTATGGENSPLHF
>TRBJ1-2|TRBV21-1|-|-
TGTGCCAGCAGCACCAAGACAGGCCGCCTCGGCTATGGCTACACCTTC
CASSTKTGRLGYGYTF
>TRBJ2-7|TRBV18|-|-
TGTGCCAGCTCACCACCTTCCAGGGCCCACGAGCAGTACTTC
CASSPPSRAHEQYF
>TRBJ2-3|TRBV7-2|-|TRBD2
TGTGCCAGCAGCCCAGGACTAGTTTTGCCAGATACGCAGTATTTT
CASSPGLVLPDTQYF
>TRBJ2-3|TRBV12-5|-|-
TGTGCTAGTGGTTTGGTAGGGGGGGGCAGGACAGATACGCAGTATTTT
CASGLVGGGRTDTQYF
>TRBJ2-3|TRBV7-2|-|-
TGTGCCAGCAGCTTTGACAGCGCTAACACAGATACGCAGTATTTT
CASSFDSANTDTQYF
>TRBJ1-3|TRBV7-9|-|TRBD1
TGTGCCAGCAGCACACAGGGGTTGGCTTCTGGAAACACCATATATTTT
CASSTQGLASGNTIYF
>TRBJ2-1|TRBV18|-|TRBD2
TGTGCCAGCTCACTTGGACTAGTAGCGGCTGAGCAGTTCTTC
CASSLGLVAAEQFF
>TRBJ2-5|TRBV5-1|-|TRBD2
TGCGCCAGCAGCTTCGGGACTAGCGGGATGGAGACCCAGTACTTC
CASSFGTSGMETQYF
>TRBJ1-2|TRBV29-1|-|-
TGCAGCGTTGAAAGGGGGACATGGGGTGGCTACACCTTC
CSVERGTWGGYTF
>TRBJ1-2|TRBV5-1|-|-
TGCGCCAGCAGCTTGAGACTCGGGGGGGCGGACTATGGCTACACCTTC
CASSLRLGGADYGYTF
>TRBJ2-7|TRBV5-5|-|-
TGTGCCAGCAGCTCGCTAGTGGGACTGGGAAACTACGAGCAGTACTTC
CASSSLVGLGNYEQYF
>TRBJ1-1|TRBV11-2|-|-
TGTGCCAGCAGCTTAGGGGCGAACACTGAAGCTTTCTTT
CASSLGANTEAFF
>TRBJ1-1|TRBV11-1|-|TRBD1
TGTGCCAGCAGCTTGGGACAGAGGAACACTGAAGCTTTCTTT
CASSLGQRNTEAFF
>TRBJ2-7|TRBV3-1/TRBV3-2|-|-
TGTGCCAGCAGCCAATCGGGGAGCTACGAGCAGTACTTC
CASSQSGSYEQYF
>TRBJ2-3|TRBV9|-|TRBD2
TGTGCCAGCAGCGTAGCTGCAGGCGGGAGTGGTACGCAGTATTTT
CASSVAAGGSGTQYF
>TRBJ2-7|TRBV5-4|-|-
TGTGCCAGCAGCTTATGGGGCCGGAGGGCCGGGGACGAGCAGTACTTC
CASSLWGRRAGDEQYF
>TRBJ2-1|TRBV28|-|-
TGTGCCAGCAGTCGGACTAAATCCAGGCAGTTCTTC
CASSRTKSRQFF
>TRBJ2-7|TRBV4-2|-|TRBD2
TGTGCCAGCAGCCAAGAGGGTCTAGCGGGAGGGCCATATCAGCAGTACTTC
CASSQEGLAGGPYQQYF
>TRBJ2-5|TRBV29-1|-|-
TGCAGCGCCCTGGGGCACTGGGAGACCCAGTACTTC
CSALGHWETQYF
>TRBJ1-4|TRBV11-3|-|-
TGTGCCAGCAGCCGGTCGGCTAGTGAAAAACTGTTTTTT
CASSRSASEKLFF
>TRBJ2-7|TRBV19|-|-
TGTGCCAGTAGTGCTCTGAGGGGGTCCGAGCAGTACTTC
CASSALRGSEQYF
>TRBJ2-7|TRBV6-5|medium-sized|-
TGTGCCAGCAGTCCTTCTAGCGCCGCCTACGAGCAGTACTTC
CASSPSSAAYEQYF
>TRBJ1-6|TRBV9|-|TRBD1
TGTGCCAGCAGCGGACCATGGACAGGGAATTCACCCCTCCACTTT
CASSGPWTGNSPLHF
>TRBJ2-3|TRBV27|-|TRBD2
TGTGCCAGCCGTGGGGCGGGAGTAGGTACGCAGTATTTT
CASRGAGVGTQYF
>TRBJ2-7|TRBV28|-|-
TGTGCCAGCAGTTTGGCGGACGAGCAGTACTTC
CASSLADEQYF
>TRBJ2-7|TRBV2|-|TRBD1
TGTGCCAGCAGGGAACTGGACAGGGGCCACGAGCAGTACTTC
CASRELDRGHEQYF
>TRBJ1-5|TRBV27|-|-
TGTGCCAGCAGTAGGACAGGCAATCAGCCCCAGCATTTT
CASSRTGNQPQHF
>TRBJ2-5|TRBV3-1/TRBV3-2|-|-
TGTGCCAGCAGCCAAGAACCCCGGAGAGTAGACCAAGAGACCCAGTACTTC
CASSQEPRRVDQETQYF
>TRBJ2-3|TRBV6-2/TRBV6-3|-|TRBD2
TGTGCCAGCAGTTCCCACCCACTAGCGAACTCAGATACGCAGTATTTT
CASSSHPLANSDTQYF
>TRBJ1-2|TRBV9|-|TRBD1
TGTGCCAGCAGCTCAACAGGGGTTAACTATGGCTACACCTTC
CASSSTGVNYGYTF